This TCR beta chain was captured by sequencing in a study of OX40 agonist ivuxolimab in advanced cancers. Study-wide context: Ivuxolimab was delivered to patients intravenously every 2 weeks at doses spanning 0.01 to 10 mg/kg. Points from the study as a whole: At 0.1 to 3.0 mg/kg, CD4+ and CD8+ blood T cells expanded clonally by week 6.

Clones were sequenced by immunoSEQ multiplex PCR, and TCRdb holds only the in-frame ones, with some missing. Of about 34,000 clones in the sample, 70% to 80% were seen once. Remarks on this clone: The antigen is unknown.

The input for sequencing was CD4+ or CD8+ T cells sorted from blood, taken in a trial of the OX40 agonist ivuxolimab. The sequence was obtained from an adult with an advanced solid tumor such as melanoma, head and neck, liver or kidney cancer.

The CDR3 nucleotides read TGTGCCAGCAGTTTAGTAATTGGGAACACCGGGGAGCTGTTTTTT. It translates to CASSLVIGNTGELFF. J is TRBJ2-2 and V is TRBV6-4; D is unresolved. Trimming pared 5 bases from V and 1 base from J, leaving 11 bases between. The CDR3 loop spans 15 amino acids. Germline V gene lookup returns CDR1 MRHNA and CDR2 SNTAGT.